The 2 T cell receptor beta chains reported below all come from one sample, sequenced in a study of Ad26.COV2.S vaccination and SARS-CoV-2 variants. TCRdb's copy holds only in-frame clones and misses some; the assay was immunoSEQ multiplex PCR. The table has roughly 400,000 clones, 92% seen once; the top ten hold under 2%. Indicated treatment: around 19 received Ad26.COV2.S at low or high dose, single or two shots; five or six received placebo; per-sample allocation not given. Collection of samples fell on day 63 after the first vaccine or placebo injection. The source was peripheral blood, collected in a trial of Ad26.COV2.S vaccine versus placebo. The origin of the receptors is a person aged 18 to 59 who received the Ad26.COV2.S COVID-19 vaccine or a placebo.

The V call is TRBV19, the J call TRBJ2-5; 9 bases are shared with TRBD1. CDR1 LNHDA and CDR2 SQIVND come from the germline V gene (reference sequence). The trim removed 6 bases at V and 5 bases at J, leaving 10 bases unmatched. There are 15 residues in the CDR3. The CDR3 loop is CASRSTGGTTETQYF. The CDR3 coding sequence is TGTGCCAGTAGATCGACAGGGGGGACGACGGAGACCCAGTACTTC.

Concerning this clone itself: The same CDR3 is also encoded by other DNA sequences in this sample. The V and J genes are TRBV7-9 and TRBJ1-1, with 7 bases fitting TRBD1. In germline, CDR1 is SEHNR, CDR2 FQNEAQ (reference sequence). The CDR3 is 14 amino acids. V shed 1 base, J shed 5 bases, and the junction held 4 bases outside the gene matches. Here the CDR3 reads CASSLGQGWTEAFF. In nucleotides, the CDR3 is TGTGCCAGCAGCTTAGGACAGGGATGGACTGAAGCTTTCTTT.